A single sample is the source of the 14 T cell receptor beta chains below, sequenced in a study of T cells after yellow fever vaccination. MiXCR, run by TCRdb on the 5' RACE reads, gives a single entry per CDR3 protein. The sample records over 130,000 distinct CDR3 sequences, about 8% being singletons. The source material was CD4+ T cells sorted from PBMCs, sampled 5 days after the yellow fever booster vaccination. Receptors were obtained from a man aged 25-45 years who received the YFV17D yellow fever vaccine.

The sample holds many counts of this clonotype. The chain combines TRBV12-3 or TRBV12-4 with TRBJ2-2; D is perhaps TRBD1 or TRBD2 (5 bases each). V lost 11 bases and J lost 6, with 19 bases in between. The CDR3 runs to 14 residues. The CDR3 region has the DNA TGTGCCGGTGGGGGATTTCGGGCGCCCGGGGAGCTGTTTTTT. Its protein is CAGGGFRAPGELFF.

This clonotype was picked up many times. The chain employs TRBV20-1 and TRBJ2-1; TRBD2 matches 11 bases. The germline V gene has CDR1 DFQATT and CDR2 SNEGSKA (reference sequence). CDR3 length: 16 amino acids. With 6 bases clipped from V and 5 bases from J, the junction kept 12 bases outside the gene matches. Written as DNA, the CDR3 is TGCAGTGCAGGGTCTAGCGGGAGGCCGTCCGACAATGAGCAGTTCTTC. Its protein is CSAGSSGRPSDNEQFF.

This clonotype turned up a few times. This chain joins TRBV7-9 and TRBJ2-7, with 7 nucleotides matching TRBD2. Germline CDR1 reads SEHNR; CDR2 reads FQNEAQ (reference sequence). The CDR3 spans 15 residues. The trim removed 2 bases at V and 0 bases at J, leaving 4 bases unmatched. Here the CDR3 reads CASSLQRTSSYEQYF. CDR3 bases: TGTGCCAGCAGCTTACAGCGGACTAGCTCCTACGAGCAGTACTTC.

This clonotype was observed at least ten times. The chain has TRBV5-4 and TRBJ2-7; 8 bases align to TRBD2. The CDR3 spans 14 residues. The V and J ends lost 5 bases and 3 bases, in that order; junction bases with no gene match: 7. Germline assignment: CDR1 SGHNT and CDR2 YYREEE (reference sequence). This CDR3 is CASREAGEVYEQYF. DNA of the CDR3: TGTGCCAGCAGGGAAGCGGGAGAAGTCTACGAGCAGTACTTC.

The chain has TRBV19 and TRBJ2-1, with 12 nucleotides matching TRBD2. Germline V gene lookup returns CDR1 LNHDA and CDR2 SQIVND (reference sequence). The junction had 9 bases not matched to a gene; V was cut back by 5 bases and J by 10 bases. The CDR3 spans 15 residues. CDR3 bases: TGTGCCAGTAGTGCCTCTAGCGGGAGGGCCGGGGAGCAGTTCTTC. This translates into CASSASSGRAGEQFF. The whole variable domain, filled in from reference TRBV19 and TRBJ2-1, reads DGGITQSPKYLFRKEGQNVTLSCEQNLNHDAMYWYRQDPGQGLRLIYYSQIVNDFQKGDIAEGYSVSREKKESFPLTVTSAQKNPTAFYLCASSASSGRAGEQFFGPGTRLTVL.

The table lists this clonotype with many counts. The CDR3 nucleotides are TGTGCCAGCAGTGAACTAGGCGGGAGTGGTCAAGAGACCCAGTACTTC. Translation: CASSELGGSGQETQYF. The genes are TRBV25-1 and TRBJ2-5, with 7 positions matching TRBD2. The J segment lost 2 bases and the V segment lost 2 bases, leaving 8 bases of the junction unmatched. Germline V lookup: CDR1 MGHDK, CDR2 SYGVNS. CDR3 length: 16 residues.

This clonotype was seen at least ten times. The V gene is TRBV9, the J gene TRBJ1-5, with unresolved D. V lost 0 bases to trimming and J lost 0 bases, with 4 bases between them. From germline, CDR1 is SGDLS and CDR2 YYNGEE. There are 14 residues in the CDR3. DNA of the CDR3: TGTGCCAGCAGCGTAGATGGTAGCAATCAGCCCCAGCATTTT. Translating it yields CASSVDGSNQPQHF.

This clonotype was counted ten times or more. V and J are TRBV20-1 and TRBJ2-2, with 7 positions matching TRBD2. V was pared by 2 bases and J by 3 bases, with 6 bases of the junction left unmatched. Germline V gene sequence: CDR1 DFQATT, CDR2 SNEGSKA (reference sequence). This CDR3 spans 15 amino acids. CDR3 DNA sequence: TGCAGTGCTAGAAGGGCGGGAGCTTACACCGGGGAGCTGTTTTTT. Translated, it gives CSARRAGAYTGELFF.

This clonotype showed up many times. The chain couples TRBV4-3 to TRBJ2-3; D possibly corresponds to TRBD2 (6 bases). Germline V lookup: CDR1 LGHNA, CDR2 YSLEER. Trimming cost V 5 bases and J 2 bases, with 17 bases left between them. CDR3 size: 16 residues. This chain's CDR3 is CASSSPAGGHTDTQYF. The CDR3 nucleotides are TGCGCCAGCAGCTCCCCAGCGGGCGGCCACACAGATACGCAGTATTTT.

This clonotype was observed at least ten times. V usage is TRBV4-2 and J usage is TRBJ1-4, with 10 bases aligning to TRBD1. Trimming cost V 4 bases and J 3 bases; bases outside gene matches: 11. CDR3 length: 18 residues. CDR1 is LGHNA, CDR2 YNFKEQ, per germline. The CDR3 sequence is CASSPARDRGPSNEKLFF. The CDR3 nucleotides are TGTGCCAGCAGCCCAGCCCGGGACAGGGGTCCTTCTAATGAAAAACTGTTTTTT.

This clonotype was picked up many times. The J gene is TRBJ2-1, the V gene TRBV10-3; either TRBD1 or TRBD2 may supply D (5 bases each). Germline CDR1 is ENHRY and CDR2 is SYGVKD. The CDR3 loop spans 13 amino acids. V lost 7 bases to trimming and J lost 1 base, with 8 bases between them. CDR3 loop: CAIMGDSYNEQFF. CDR3 bases: TGTGCCATCATGGGGGATTCCTACAATGAGCAGTTCTTC.

This clonotype was detected many times. V is TRBV12-3 or TRBV12-4 and J is TRBJ2-2, with TRBD1 identical over 8 bases. This CDR3 comprises 17 residues. After removal of 6 bases from V and 4 bases from J, the junction contained 13 bases not matched to a gene. CDR3 nucleotides: TGTGCCAGCAGGGGACCCGGACAGGGCGCGGGCACCGGGGAGCTGTTTTTT. Its protein product is CASRGPGQGAGTGELFF.

This clonotype was seen a handful of times. The genes are TRBV14 and TRBJ2-1; TRBD1 matches at 8 bases. V shed 5 bases, J shed 0 bases, and the junction held 24 bases outside the gene matches. This CDR3 comprises 22 residues. The V gene's germline CDR1 is SGHDN and CDR2 FVKESK. CDR3 amino acids: CASSDIRWGRGRPESSYNEQFF. The CDR3 DNA reads as TGTGCCAGCAGCGACATTAGGTGGGGCAGGGGGCGACCAGAAAGCTCCTACAATGAGCAGTTCTTC.

This clonotype was recorded many times. This chain uses TRBV7-8 with TRBJ2-5; 9 bases are a match to TRBD1. The junction had 6 bases not matched to a gene; V was cut back by 5 bases and J by 5 bases. Germline V gene sequence: CDR1 SGHVS, CDR2 FQNEAQ. The CDR3 consists of 14 residues. The CDR3 DNA reads TGTGCCAGCAGCCAGGGACAGGGAATGGAGACCCAGTACTTC. Its translation is CASSQGQGMETQYF.